This T cell receptor (beta chain) was obtained from a study of T cell changes during pregnancy in multiple sclerosis. The CDR3 consists of 13 residues. After removal of 6 bases from V and 6 bases from J, the junction contained 0 bases not matched to a gene. CDR1 is WSHSY, CDR2 SAAADI, per germline. Assay: immunoSEQ multiplex PCR; the TCRdb copy retains only in-frame clones and omits some. Here the sample spans around 26,000 clones, around nine tenths being singletons. V gene TRBV10-2 combines with J gene TRBJ2-7, with 15 nucleotides matching TRBD2. This receptor was obtained from a female donor in good health, enrolled as a control in a pregnancy study. Sequencing used CD4+ T cells from peripheral blood mononuclear cells, obtained in the first trimester of pregnancy. The CDR3 is CASRGLAGGEQYF. CDR3 nucleotide sequence: TGCGCCAGCAGGGGACTAGCGGGAGGCGAGCAGTACTTC.